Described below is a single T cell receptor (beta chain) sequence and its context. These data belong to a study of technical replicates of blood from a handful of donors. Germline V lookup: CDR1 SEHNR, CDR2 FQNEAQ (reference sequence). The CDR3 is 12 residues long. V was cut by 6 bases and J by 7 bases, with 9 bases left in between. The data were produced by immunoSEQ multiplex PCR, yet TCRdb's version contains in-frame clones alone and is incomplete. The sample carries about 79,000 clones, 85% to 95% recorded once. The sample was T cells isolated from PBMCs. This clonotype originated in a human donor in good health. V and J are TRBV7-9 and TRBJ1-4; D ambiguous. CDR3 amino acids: CASSPGFEKLFF. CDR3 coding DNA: TGTGCCAGCAGTCCGGGGTTTGAAAAACTGTTTTTT.